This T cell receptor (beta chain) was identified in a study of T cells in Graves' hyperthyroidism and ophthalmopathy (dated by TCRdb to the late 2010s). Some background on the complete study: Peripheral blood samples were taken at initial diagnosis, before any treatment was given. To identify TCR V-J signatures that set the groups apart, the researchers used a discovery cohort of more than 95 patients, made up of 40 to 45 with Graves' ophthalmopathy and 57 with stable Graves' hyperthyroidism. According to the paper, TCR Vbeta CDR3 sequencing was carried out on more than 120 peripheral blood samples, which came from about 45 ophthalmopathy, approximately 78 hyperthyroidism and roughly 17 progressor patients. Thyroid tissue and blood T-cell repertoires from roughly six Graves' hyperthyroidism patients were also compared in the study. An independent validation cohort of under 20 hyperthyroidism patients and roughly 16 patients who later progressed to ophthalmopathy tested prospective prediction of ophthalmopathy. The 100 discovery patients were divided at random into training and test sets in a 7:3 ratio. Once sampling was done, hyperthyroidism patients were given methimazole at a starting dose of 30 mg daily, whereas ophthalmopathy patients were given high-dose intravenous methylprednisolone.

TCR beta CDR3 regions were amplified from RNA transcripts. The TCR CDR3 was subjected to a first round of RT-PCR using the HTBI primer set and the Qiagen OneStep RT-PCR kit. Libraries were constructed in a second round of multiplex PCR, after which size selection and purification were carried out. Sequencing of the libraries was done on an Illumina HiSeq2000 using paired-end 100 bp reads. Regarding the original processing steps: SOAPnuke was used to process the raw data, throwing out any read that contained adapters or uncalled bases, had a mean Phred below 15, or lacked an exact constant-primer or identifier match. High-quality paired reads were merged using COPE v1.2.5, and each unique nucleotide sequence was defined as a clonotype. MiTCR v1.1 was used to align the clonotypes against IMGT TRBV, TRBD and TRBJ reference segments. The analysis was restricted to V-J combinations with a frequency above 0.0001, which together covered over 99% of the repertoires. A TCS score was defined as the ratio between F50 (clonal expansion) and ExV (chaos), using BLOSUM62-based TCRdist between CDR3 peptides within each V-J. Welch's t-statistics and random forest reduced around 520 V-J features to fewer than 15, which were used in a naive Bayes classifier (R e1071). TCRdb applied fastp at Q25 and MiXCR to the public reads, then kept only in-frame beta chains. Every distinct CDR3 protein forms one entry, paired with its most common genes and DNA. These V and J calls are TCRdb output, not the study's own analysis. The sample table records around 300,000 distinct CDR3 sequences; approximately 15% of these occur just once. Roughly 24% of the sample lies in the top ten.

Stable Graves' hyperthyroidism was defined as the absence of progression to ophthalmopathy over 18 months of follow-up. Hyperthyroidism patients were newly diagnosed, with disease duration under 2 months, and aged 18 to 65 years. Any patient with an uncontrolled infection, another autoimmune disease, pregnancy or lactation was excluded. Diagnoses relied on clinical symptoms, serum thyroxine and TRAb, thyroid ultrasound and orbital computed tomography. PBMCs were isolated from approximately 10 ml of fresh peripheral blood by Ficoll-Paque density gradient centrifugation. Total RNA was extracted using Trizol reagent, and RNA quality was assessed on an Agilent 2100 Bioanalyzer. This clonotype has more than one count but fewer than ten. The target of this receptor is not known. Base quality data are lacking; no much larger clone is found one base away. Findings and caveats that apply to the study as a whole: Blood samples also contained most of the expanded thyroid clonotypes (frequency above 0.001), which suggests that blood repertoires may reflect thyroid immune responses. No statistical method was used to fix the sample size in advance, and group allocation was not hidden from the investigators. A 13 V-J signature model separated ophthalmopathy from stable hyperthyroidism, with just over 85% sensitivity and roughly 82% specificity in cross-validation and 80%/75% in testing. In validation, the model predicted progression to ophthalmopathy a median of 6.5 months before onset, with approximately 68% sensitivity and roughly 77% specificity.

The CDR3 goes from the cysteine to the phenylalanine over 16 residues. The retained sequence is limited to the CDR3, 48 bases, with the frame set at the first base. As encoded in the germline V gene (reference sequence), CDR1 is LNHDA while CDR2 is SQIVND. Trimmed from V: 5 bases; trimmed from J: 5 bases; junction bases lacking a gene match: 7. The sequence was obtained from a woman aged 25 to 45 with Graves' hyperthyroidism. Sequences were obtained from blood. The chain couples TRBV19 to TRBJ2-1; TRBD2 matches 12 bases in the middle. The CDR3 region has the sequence CASSLPGLAGHNEQFF. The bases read TGTGCCAGTAGTCTCCCCGGACTAGCGGGACACAATGAGCAGTTCTTC. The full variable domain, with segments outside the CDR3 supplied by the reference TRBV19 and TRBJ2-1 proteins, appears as DGGITQSPKYLFRKEGQNVTLSCEQNLNHDAMYWYRQDPGQGLRLIYYSQIVNDFQKGDIAEGYSVSREKKESFPLTVTSAQKNPTAFYLCASSLPGLAGHNEQFFGPGTRLTVL.